These T cell receptor beta chains were read from a single sample in a study of T cells in Graves' hyperthyroidism and ophthalmopathy. TCRdb fed the multiplex PCR reads into MiXCR, producing one record per CDR3 protein. The repertoire has a few hundred thousand distinct CDR3 sequences, 25% of them found once; the top ten carry 73%. Source material: blood. The origin of the receptors is a man in his fifties with Graves' hyperthyroidism. Both conserved end residues are part of each CDR3. A D gene is named only where the DNA matches it firmly. Size is stated for part of the rows, as once, few or many counts, or as a class when the clone is expanded.

clone_size cdr3_length j_call v_call d_call cdr3_aa cdr3_nt
many 15 TRBJ2-7 TRBV5-1 TRBD1 CASSLGQGAVYEQYF TGCGCCAGCAGCTTGGGACAGGGGGCTGTTTACGAGCAGTACTTC
few 15 TRBJ2-5 TRBV5-1 - CASSSGDRYQETQYF TGCGCCAGCAGCTCGGGTGACAGGTACCAAGAGACCCAGTACTTC
few 14 TRBJ2-7 TRBV6-1 - CASSESDGVAEQYF TGTGCCAGCAGTGAATCCGACGGGGTGGCCGAGCAGTACTTC
many 14 TRBJ2-7 TRBV5-1 TRBD1 CASSSRTGTYEQYF TGCGCCAGCAGCTCCCGGACAGGGACCTACGAGCAGTACTTC
many 14 TRBJ1-1 TRBV3-1 - CASSPPRTNTEAFF TGTGCCAGCAGCCCCCCTAGGACCAACACTGAAGCTTTCTTT
- 16 TRBJ2-2 TRBV10-1 TRBD1 CASSDIQGANTGELFF TGCGCCAGCAGTGATATCCAGGGGGCTAACACCGGGGAGCTGTTTTTT
many 14 TRBJ2-7 TRBV29-1 - CSVVRVLNPYEQYF TGCAGCGTTGTCAGGGTTCTGAACCCCTACGAGCAGTACTTC
few 15 TRBJ2-2 TRBV7-6 TRBD1 CASSLETGSTGELFF TGTGCCAGCAGCCTAGAGACAGGGAGTACCGGGGAGCTGTTTTTT
- 14 TRBJ2-5 TRBV15 TRBD1 CATSKPDREETQYF TGTGCCACCAGCAAGCCTGACAGGGAAGAGACCCAGTACTTC
few 15 TRBJ2-3 TRBV7-9 - CASSLVQGDRDTQYF TGTGCCAGCAGCTTAGTCCAGGGTGACAGAGATACGCAGTATTTT
- 14 TRBJ1-5 TRBV12-3/TRBV12-4 TRBD1 CASSRTGSGQPQHF TGTGCCAGCAGCAGGACAGGGTCGGGTCAGCCCCAGCATTTT
few 13 TRBJ1-1 TRBV6-4 - CASSRKANTEAFF TGTGCCAGCAGTCGAAAAGCGAACACTGAAGCTTTCTTT
- 15 TRBJ1-1 TRBV28 TRBD1 CASSPVGQANTEAFF TGTGCCAGCAGTCCCGTGGGACAGGCAAACACTGAAGCTTTCTTT
- 13 TRBJ1-1 TRBV14 - CASSLHQGTKAFF TGTGCCAGCAGCTTACACCAGGGAACTAAAGCTTTCTTT
- 15 TRBJ1-5 TRBV12-3/TRBV12-4 - CASSQGQSNNQPQHF TGTGCCAGCAGCCAAGGACAGAGTAACAATCAGCCCCAGCATTTT
few 14 TRBJ2-2 TRBV7-2 - CASSDSGAPGELFF TGTGCCAGCTCAGATAGCGGAGCTCCCGGGGAGCTGTTTTTT
- 12 TRBJ2-1 TRBV29-1 TRBD1 CSVATGTYEQFF TGCAGCGTTGCGACAGGGACCTACGAGCAGTTCTTC
- 15 TRBJ2-5 TRBV12-5 - CASGFPRASQETQYF TGTGCTAGTGGTTTCCCCCGGGCATCCCAAGAGACCCAGTACTTC
- 18 TRBJ2-5 TRBV13 TRBD1 CASSRPPLRDSEARTQYF TGTGCCAGCAGCCGGCCCCCACTCCGGGACAGTGAGGCGCGGACCCAGTACTTC
few 14 TRBJ2-1 TRBV20-1 TRBD1 CSANRQGFDNEQFF TGCAGTGCTAACCGACAGGGGTTTGATAATGAGCAGTTCTTC
- 16 TRBJ2-4 TRBV14 - CASSQDGSLAKNIQYF TGTGCCAGCAGCCAAGACGGGTCTCTAGCCAAAAACATTCAGTACTTC
- 14 TRBJ2-1 TRBV4-2 - CASSRYTEHNEQFF TGTGCCAGCAGCCGATACACGGAACACAATGAGCAGTTCTTC
- 13 TRBJ2-5 TRBV29-1 TRBD2 CSAAAGGRETQYF TGCAGCGCTGCAGCGGGAGGGCGAGAGACCCAGTACTTC
- 13 TRBJ2-1 TRBV20-1 TRBD2 CSASPSGSGEQFF TGCAGTGCTAGCCCTAGCGGGAGCGGTGAGCAGTTCTTC
- 15 TRBJ2-3 TRBV14 - CASSQVGARTDTQYF TGTGCCAGCAGCCAAGTCGGCGCCCGCACAGATACGCAGTATTTT
many 14 TRBJ1-4 TRBV30 TRBD1 CAWTRTGKNEKLFF TGTGCCTGGACGAGGACAGGCAAGAATGAAAAACTGTTTTTT
few 14 TRBJ1-6 TRBV12-3/TRBV12-4 - CASSLTGGHSPLHF TGTGCCAGCAGTTTAACGGGGGGCCATTCACCCCTCCACTTT
- 17 TRBJ2-3 TRBV3-1 TRBD2 CASSPTTSGSWSDTQYF TGTGCCAGCAGCCCTACGACTAGCGGGAGTTGGTCAGATACGCAGTATTTT
few 16 TRBJ2-7 TRBV28 TRBD1 CASSYDRDPSLYEQYF TGTGCCAGCAGCTACGACAGGGACCCTTCCCTTTACGAGCAGTACTTC
few 14 TRBJ1-5 TRBV6-1 - CASSPAYSNQPQHF TGTGCCAGCAGTCCTGCCTACAGCAATCAGCCCCAGCATTTT
few 14 TRBJ2-3 TRBV20-1 - CSAMGLRRWDTQYF TGCAGTGCTATGGGACTCCGACGTTGGGATACGCAGTATTTT
few 16 TRBJ2-3 TRBV15 - CATSRRGQGGTDTQYF TGTGCCACCTCAAGGAGGGGGCAGGGGGGCACAGATACGCAGTATTTT
many 14 TRBJ2-5 TRBV7-8 - CASSIHRVQETQYF TGTGCCAGCAGCATCCACAGGGTCCAAGAGACCCAGTACTTC
few 15 TRBJ1-6 TRBV2 - CASSEEGMRNSPLHF TGTGCCAGCAGTGAAGAGGGCATGAGGAATTCACCCCTCCACTTT
many 11 TRBJ2-7 TRBV20-1 TRBD2 CSVTGGYEQYF TGCAGTGTGACGGGAGGTTACGAGCAGTACTTC
- 14 TRBJ2-7 TRBV27 TRBD1 CASSPLGTAYEQYF TGTGCCAGCAGTCCCCTTGGGACAGCCTACGAGCAGTACTTC
few 12 TRBJ2-2 TRBV2 - CASTYLQGELFF TGTGCCAGCACCTACCTCCAGGGGGAGCTGTTTTTT
few 14 TRBJ2-7 TRBV18 - CASSPRPETYEQYF TGTGCCAGCTCACCACGTCCTGAAACCTACGAGCAGTACTTC
- 14 TRBJ2-5 TRBV3-1 - CASSQRPGMETQYF TGTGCCAGCAGCCAGAGGCCAGGAATGGAGACCCAGTACTTC
many 14 TRBJ2-7 TRBV20-1 - CSAVGTASSYEQYF TGCAGTGCTGTGGGGACCGCCAGCTCCTACGAGCAGTACTTC
many 13 TRBJ1-5 TRBV3-1 - CASSPRRNQPQHF TGTGCCAGCAGCCCCCGACGGAATCAGCCCCAGCATTTT